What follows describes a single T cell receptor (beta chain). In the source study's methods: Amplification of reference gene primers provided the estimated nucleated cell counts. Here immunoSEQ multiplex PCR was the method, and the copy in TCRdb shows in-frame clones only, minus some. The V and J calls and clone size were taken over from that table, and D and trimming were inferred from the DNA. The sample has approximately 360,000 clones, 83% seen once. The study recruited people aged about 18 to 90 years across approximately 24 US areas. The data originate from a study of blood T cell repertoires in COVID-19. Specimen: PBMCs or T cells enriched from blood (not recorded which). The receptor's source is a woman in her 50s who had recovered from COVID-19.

The CDR3 DNA reads as TGTGCCAGCAGTCTCTCCAATCCCCTAGCGGGAATTAGAACAGATACGCAGTATTTT. Translated: CASSLSNPLAGIRTDTQYF. The genes are TRBV27 and TRBJ2-3; 9 bases fit TRBD2. The germline CDR1 and CDR2 sequences are MNHEY and SMNVEV (reference sequence). V lost 5 bases, J lost 3 bases, and 18 bases stayed unmatched. The CDR3 is 19 amino acids.